Sequencing of this T cell receptor (beta chain) was carried out in a study of shared clonotypes between healthy human individuals. This CDR3 spans 14 amino acids. The ends were cut back, 6 bases at V and 6 bases at J, with 15 bases in the middle. Germline CDR1 MNHEY, CDR2 SMNVEV (reference sequence). Some clones are missing from TCRdb's copy, which holds only in-frame ones; the method was immunoSEQ multiplex PCR. The sample has around 88,000 clones, roughly 69% seen once; the top ten hold more than 40%. The specimen sequenced was memory CD8+ T cells sorted from blood. Subset defined: CD45RO+ cells pooled with CCR7-negative TemRA cells. This chain joins TRBV27 and TRBJ2-1, with TRBD1 as a possible D gene (7 bases). This sequence originates from a man aged 25 to 45 in good health. Here the CDR3 reads CASSQGEEGNEQFF. CDR3 in DNA: TGTGCCAGCAGCCAGGGGGAGGAGGGCAATGAGCAGTTCTTC.